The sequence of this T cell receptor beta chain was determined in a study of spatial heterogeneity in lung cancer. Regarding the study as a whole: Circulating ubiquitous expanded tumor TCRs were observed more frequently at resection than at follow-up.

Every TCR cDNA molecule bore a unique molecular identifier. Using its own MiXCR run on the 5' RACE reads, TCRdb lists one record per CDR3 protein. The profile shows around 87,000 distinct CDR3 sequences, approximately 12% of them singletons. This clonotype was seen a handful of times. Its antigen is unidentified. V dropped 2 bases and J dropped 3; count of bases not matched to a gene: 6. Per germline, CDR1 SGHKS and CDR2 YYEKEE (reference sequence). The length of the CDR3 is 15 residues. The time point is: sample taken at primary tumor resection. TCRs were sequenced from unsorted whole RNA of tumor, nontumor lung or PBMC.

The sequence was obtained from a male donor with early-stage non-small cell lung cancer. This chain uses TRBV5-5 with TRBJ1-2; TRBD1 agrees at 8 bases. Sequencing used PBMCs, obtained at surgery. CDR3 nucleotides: TGTGCCAGCAGCTTCTACAGGGGGGCGGACTATGGCTACACCTTC. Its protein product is CASSFYRGADYGYTF. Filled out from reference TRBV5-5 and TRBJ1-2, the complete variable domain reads DAGVTQSPTHLIKTRGQQVTLRCSPISGHKSVSWYQQVLGQGPQFIFQYYEKEERGRGNFPDRFSARQFPNYSSELNVNALLLGDSALYLCASSFYRGADYGYTFGSGTRLTVV.